This TCR beta chain was identified during a study of human T cells and chemical hapten exposure. Study summary: Application of 0.01% DPC to the upper back was done by patch test, with a reading at 6 days.

TCRdb recomputed calls from the RACE reads with MiXCR, one row per CDR3 protein. The table includes some 180,000 distinct CDR3 sequences, around a quarter detected once. This clonotype was counted a few times. The antigen is unknown. Study results and limitations: The number of TCRs over 1 in 1000 frequency stayed unchanged after DPC. Large CDR3 similarity clusters arose significantly more often from expanded TCRs than from controls.

The time point was: patch test 3, about 24 weeks after DPC sensitization. This sample's treatment: therapeutic diphenylcyclopropenone sensitization with weekly scalp DPC. Unmatched junction bases numbered 4, after V lost 7 bases and J lost 5 bases. Germline V gives CDR1 KGHDR, CDR2 SFDVKD. This CDR3 contains 15 residues. The sample was whole blood, taken in connection with sensitization to the hapten diphenylcyclopropenone (DPC). V and J are TRBV24-1 and TRBJ2-1, with 13 bases identical to TRBD2. The receptor's source is a woman in her 40s with alopecia areata. Some clones in this sample may be carry-over from other donors' samples. CDR3 DNA: TGTGCCACCAGCTTGGGACTAGCGGGGCACAATGAGCAGTTCTTC. This codes for CATSLGLAGHNEQFF.